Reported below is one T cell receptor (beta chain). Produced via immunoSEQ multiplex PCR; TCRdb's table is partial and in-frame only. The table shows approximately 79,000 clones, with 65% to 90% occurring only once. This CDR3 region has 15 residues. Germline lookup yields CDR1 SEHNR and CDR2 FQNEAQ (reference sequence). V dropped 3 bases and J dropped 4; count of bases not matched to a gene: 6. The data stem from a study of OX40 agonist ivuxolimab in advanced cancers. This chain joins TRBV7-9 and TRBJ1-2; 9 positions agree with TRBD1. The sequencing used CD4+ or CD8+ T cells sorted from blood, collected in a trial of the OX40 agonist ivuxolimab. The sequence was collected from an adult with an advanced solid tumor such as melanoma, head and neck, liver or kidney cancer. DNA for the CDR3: TGTGCCAGCAGCTTTGACAGGGGGTACAGCTATGGCTACACCTTC. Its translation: CASSFDRGYSYGYTF.